This T cell receptor beta chain was profiled in a study of cytomegalovirus exposure and HLA in healthy donors. Primers for the PCR totalled 60 Vbeta and 13 Jbeta. The assay was immunoSEQ multiplex PCR, and TCRdb's table has in-frame clones only and misses some. The sample holds about 150,000 clones; 65% to 75% are singletons and the top ten take approximately 2.1%. Germline CDR1 is MNHNY and CDR2 is SVGAGI (reference sequence). The CDR3 runs 15 residues. V dropped 7 bases and J dropped 2; count of bases not matched to a gene: 7. This clonotype was obtained from a man aged 25-45 years in good health and CMV-seronegative. V and J are TRBV6-6 and TRBJ2-1; TRBD2 matches 8 bases. Material for sequencing was PBMCs. DNA of the CDR3: TGTGCCAGCAATCCGCGGGGGGCTACCTACAATGAGCAGTTCTTC. This translates into CASNPRGATYNEQFF.